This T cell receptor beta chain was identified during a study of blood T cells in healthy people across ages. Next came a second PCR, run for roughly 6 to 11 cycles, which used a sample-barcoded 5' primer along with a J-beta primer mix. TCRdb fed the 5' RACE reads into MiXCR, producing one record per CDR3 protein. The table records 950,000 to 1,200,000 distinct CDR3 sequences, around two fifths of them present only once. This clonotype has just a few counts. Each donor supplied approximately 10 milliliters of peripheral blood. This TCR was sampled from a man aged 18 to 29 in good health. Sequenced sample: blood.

Here the CDR3 reads CASTSGGNQPQHF. CDR3 in DNA: TGTGCCAGCACCTCAGGGGGCAATCAGCCCCAGCATTTT. This chain joins TRBV12-3 or TRBV12-4 and TRBJ1-5; a weak D match, TRBD1 (6 bases). The CDR3 is 13 residues long. V lost 7 bases and J lost 2, with 9 bases in between.